These T cell receptor beta chains were read from a single sample in a study of a mutant IDH1 vaccine in newly diagnosed glioma. Only in-frame clones appear in the TCRdb table, and some are missing; sequencing was by immunoSEQ multiplex PCR. The repertoire holds some 30,000 clones, with around nine tenths as singletons. The antigens for these receptors are not known. Here the sequenced sample was PBMCs, taken from a glioma patient whose treatment included an IDH1 peptide vaccine. Every receptor here comes from a man aged 40-50 years with glioma. Both conserved end residues are part of each CDR3. D genes are given only for firm matches. Clone sizes are given selectively: once, few, many, or a class where the clone is expanded.

>.|TRBV7-2|.|TRBJ1-1
TGTGCCAGCAGCTTAATTGGGGGAGGGTCCACTGAAGCTTTCTTT
CASSLIGGGSTEAFF
>TRBD2|TRBV7-2|once|TRBJ2-1
TGTGCCAGCAGCCAAACGTTAGCGGGAGGGGTCTACAATGAGCAGTTCTTC
CASSQTLAGGVYNEQFF
>.|TRBV27|.|TRBJ2-5
TGTGCCAGCAGTGATACAGGGTACCTCCAAGAGACCCAGTACTTC
CASSDTGYLQETQYF
>.|TRBV7-9|.|TRBJ2-6
TGTGCCAGCACAGGTTCCACTGGGGCCAACGTCCTGACTTTC
CASTGSTGANVLTF
>.|TRBV7-2|.|TRBJ2-3
TGTGCCAGCAGCTTGAGGGGGGCGGTCACAGATACGCAGTATTTT
CASSLRGAVTDTQYF
>.|TRBV9|.|TRBJ1-1
TGTGCCAGCAGCGTAGTGCCCAGGGCGGGGACTGAAGCTTTCTTT
CASSVVPRAGTEAFF
>.|TRBV2|.|TRBJ2-5
TGTGCCAGCAGTCCGGGACAAGAGACCCAGTACTTC
CASSPGQETQYF
>.|TRBV7-9|once|TRBJ2-7
TGTGCCAGCAGCTTTTACAACTCCTACGAGCAGTACTTC
CASSFYNSYEQYF
>TRBD1|TRBV19|.|TRBJ1-1
TGTGCCAGTAGTATAGATCCGGACAGGGGGAATTTTTTCTTT
CASSIDPDRGNFFF
>TRBD1|TRBV19|.|TRBJ1-2
TGTGCCAGTAGTATACTACAGGGGGCTAACTATGGCTACACCTTC
CASSILQGANYGYTF
>.|TRBV2|.|TRBJ1-4
TGTGCCAGCACCCGGACAGCAACTAATGAAAAACTGTTTTTT
CASTRTATNEKLFF
>.|TRBV29-1|.|TRBJ2-7
TGCAGCGTTAATAGCCGAAGCTCCTACGAGCAGTACTTC
CSVNSRSSYEQYF
>TRBD1|TRBV6-1|few|TRBJ1-2
TGTGCCAGCAGTGTTCCGTGGGACAGCCGCTATGGCTACACCTTC
CASSVPWDSRYGYTF
>TRBD2|TRBV13|.|TRBJ2-7
TGTGCCAGCAGCCCCATCACTAGCGGGAGGGCCCCCGAGCAGTACTTC
CASSPITSGRAPEQYF
>.|TRBV5-1|.|TRBJ2-3
TGCGCCAGCAGCATAGGCACAGATACGCAGTATTTT
CASSIGTDTQYF
>.|TRBV5-1|.|TRBJ1-3
TGCGCCAGCAGTTTATCGGGCAACTCTGGAAACACCATATATTTT
CASSLSGNSGNTIYF
>.|TRBV29-1|few|TRBJ1-1
TGCAGCGTTGAAGCCGCCTCACAGGGCACTGAAGCTTTCTTT
CSVEAASQGTEAFF
>.|TRBV28|.|TRBJ2-7
TGTGCCAGCAGTCCGTCAAACAGGATCATAAGCTCCTACGAGCAGTACTTC
CASSPSNRIISSYEQYF
>TRBD2|TRBV4-2|once|TRBJ2-5
TGTGCCAGCAGCCAAGAGGGACTAGGGGAGACCCAGTACTTC
CASSQEGLGETQYF
>.|TRBV7-2|.|TRBJ1-3
TGTGCCAGCAGCTCCCGGGCGGGGGGGGCTGGAAACACCATATATTTT
CASSSRAGGAGNTIYF
>.|TRBV29-1|.|TRBJ2-3
TGCAGCGTTGGGTCAGGGGTACCAGATACGCAGTATTTT
CSVGSGVPDTQYF
>TRBD2|TRBV6-5|.|TRBJ2-1
TGTGCCAGCAGTGTAATGACTAGCACGGGTGAGCAGTTCTTC
CASSVMTSTGEQFF
>.|TRBV27|.|TRBJ1-5
TGTGCCAGCAGTCTCTGGGGTCAGCCCCAGCATTTT
CASSLWGQPQHF
>TRBD1|TRBV6-5|once|TRBJ2-5
TGTGCCAGCCGAGCAGGGGGCTTGGAGACCCAGTACTTC
CASRAGGLETQYF
>.|TRBV30|.|TRBJ1-5
TGTGCCTGGAGTGGTGGGCGGGACCAGCCCCAGCATTTT
CAWSGGRDQPQHF
>TRBD1|TRBV30|.|TRBJ1-2
TGTGCCTGGAGTGCTGACAGGGGTAGTTATGGCTACACCTTC
CAWSADRGSYGYTF
>.|TRBV28|.|TRBJ1-1
TGTGCCAGCAGTTCCCCGGGACGGAGGAACACTGAAGCTTTCTTT
CASSSPGRRNTEAFF
>TRBD1|TRBV29-1|.|TRBJ1-2
TGCAGCGTTACACAGGGGGGTCTAACGGGCTACACCTTC
CSVTQGGLTGYTF
>.|TRBV5-1|.|TRBJ1-1
TGCGCCAGCAGCTTGGGACAGCCCAACACTGAAGCTTTCTTT
CASSLGQPNTEAFF
>.|TRBV29-1|.|TRBJ1-2
TGCAGCGCCCGGGACCTCAAGAACCCTCTTGGCTACACCTTC
CSARDLKNPLGYTF
>.|TRBV12-1|.|TRBJ1-2
TGTGCCAGCAGCCTGGACTTGCACTATGGCTACACCTTC
CASSLDLHYGYTF
>TRBD2|TRBV7-6|once|TRBJ2-1
TGTGCCAGCAGCGCCGCTCTAGCGGGGGGTCAGAATGAGCAGTTCTTC
CASSAALAGGQNEQFF
>.|TRBV7-9|.|TRBJ2-7
TGTGCCAGCAGCCCTCTCTACGAGCAGTACTTC
CASSPLYEQYF
>.|TRBV18|.|TRBJ2-7
TGTGCCAGCTCACTTCTTTCAGAATACGAGCAGTACTTC
CASSLLSEYEQYF
>.|TRBV4-1|.|TRBJ1-1
TGCGCCAGCAGCCCCCGGGACCCGTCTTTAGGGTTTCCCTACACTGAAGCTTTCTTT
CASSPRDPSLGFPYTEAFF
>.|TRBV7-2|once|TRBJ1-2
TGTGCCAGCAGCTTAGTAAACAAACCGACGAGCTATGGCTACACCTTC
CASSLVNKPTSYGYTF
>.|TRBV30|once|TRBJ2-1
TGTGCCTGGAGTGTATCGTGGGGCTCTTACAATGAGCAGTTCTTC
CAWSVSWGSYNEQFF
>.|TRBV10-3|.|TRBJ2-3
TGTGCCATCAGTGAAGATAGGGCCCCCACAGATACGCAGTATTTT
CAISEDRAPTDTQYF
>.|TRBV10-1|.|TRBJ2-3
TGCGCCAGCAGTGAGTCGGTCTACACAGATACGCAGTATTTT
CASSESVYTDTQYF
>.|TRBV30|.|TRBJ2-6
TGTGCCTGGGGTCATCTTGCGGGGGCCAACGTCCTGACTTTC
CAWGHLAGANVLTF
>TRBD1|TRBV4-2|.|TRBJ2-7
TGTGCCAGCAGCCAAGAACCAGCGCAGGGACAGATCGTCTACGAGCAGTACTTC
CASSQEPAQGQIVYEQYF
>.|TRBV19|.|TRBJ2-4
TGTGCCAGTAGTCCAGGGAATCAAAACATTCAGTACTTC
CASSPGNQNIQYF
>.|TRBV5-1|.|TRBJ1-6
TGCGCCAGCAGCTCGACAGTTAATTCACCCCTCCACTTT
CASSSTVNSPLHF
>.|TRBV6-1|.|TRBJ1-1
TGTGCCAGCAACAGCGGGCTCCGCCTCGCTGAAGCTTTCTTT
CASNSGLRLAEAFF
>TRBD1|TRBV19|once|TRBJ1-5
TGTGCCAGTAGTCACCCGGGACAGGGAGCGAATCAGCCCCAGCATTTT
CASSHPGQGANQPQHF
>TRBD2|TRBV6-5|.|TRBJ2-7
TGTGCCAGCAGACCAGGACTAGCTCACGAGCAGTACTTC
CASRPGLAHEQYF
>TRBD1|TRBV4-1|.|TRBJ2-1
TGCGCCAGCAGCCCCGGACAGGACTCCTACAATGAGCAGTTCTTC
CASSPGQDSYNEQFF
>.|TRBV25-1|.|TRBJ1-2
TGTGCCAGCAGTGACGCCATCCCCGGCCACTATGGCTACACCTTC
CASSDAIPGHYGYTF
>.|TRBV30|.|TRBJ2-3
TGTGCCTGGTCCAAGGACCTTACGCGGGGCACAGATACGCAGTATTTT
CAWSKDLTRGTDTQYF
>.|TRBV6-5|.|TRBJ1-1
TGTGCCAGCAGCCGGCTGGCGGGTGAAGCTTTCTTT
CASSRLAGEAFF
>.|TRBV10-1|.|TRBJ1-2
TGCGCCAGCAGTGAGGTCCCAGGGGAGGTGTATGGCTACACCTTC
CASSEVPGEVYGYTF
>.|TRBV10-3|once|TRBJ1-1
TGTGCCATCAGGACACAGGCCCCGAACACTGAAGCTTTCTTT
CAIRTQAPNTEAFF
>TRBD2|TRBV6-6|.|TRBJ2-7
TGTGCCAGCACTAGCCGGGGAGAGCGGGAGTTTCGGCAGTACTTC
CASTSRGEREFRQYF
>.|TRBV7-9|.|TRBJ1-4
TGTGCCAGCAGCCCTTACAGGGAAACTAATGAAAAACTGTTTTTT
CASSPYRETNEKLFF
>TRBD1|TRBV28|.|TRBJ1-1
TGTGCCAGCAGTTCGGTCGGACAGGGGGCGCCCACTGAAGCTTTCTTT
CASSSVGQGAPTEAFF